These T cell receptor beta chains were read from a single sample in a study of CD8 T cells in Susac syndrome. MiXCR, run by TCRdb on the immunoSEQ multiplex PCR reads, gives a single entry per CDR3 protein. Among about 130,000 distinct CDR3 sequences listed, roughly 80% were seen once. The sequenced sample consisted of CD8+ T cells from PBMCs. All receptors derive from a human donor with multiple sclerosis. Both conserved end residues are part of each CDR3. D genes are given only for firm matches. Only some rows state a clone size, as once, few, many or a class for expanded clones.

TGTGCCAGCAGCGCGGGTCTTGGGACTGAAGCTTTCTTT CASSAGLGTEAFF TRBV7-9 - - TRBJ1-1
TGTGCCAGCAGCCAGGTGAACACTGAAGCTTTCTTT CASSQVNTEAFF TRBV14 - - TRBJ1-1
TGTGCCAGCAGCTTTCCGATTAGGCCCACTAGCACAGATACGCAGTATTTT CASSFPIRPTSTDTQYF TRBV7-9 - - TRBJ2-3
TGTGCCATCAGCTGGCTTACAGGGGTCAGGAGCGAAAAACTGTTTTTT CAISWLTGVRSEKLFF TRBV5-6 - TRBD1 TRBJ1-4
TGTGCCAGCAGCCAACCTTTCAGCCCTACAGGGGGCCTAGACGAGCAGTACTTC CASSQPFSPTGGLDEQYF TRBV11-2 - TRBD1 TRBJ2-7
TGCAGCGTTGCCGGAGGCTATGGCTACACCTTC CSVAGGYGYTF TRBV29-1 few - TRBJ1-2
TGTGCCAGTAGTTTCAGACAGTACGGAGATACGCAGTATTTT CASSFRQYGDTQYF TRBV19 - - TRBJ2-3
TGTGCCAGCAGCTTATTCTGGGGGGAGGGCTTGGTTAATGAGCAGTTCTTC CASSLFWGEGLVNEQFF TRBV7-9 - TRBD2 TRBJ2-1
TGTGCCAGTAGTATACTTGGCTCCCTAAGGAGGCCCCAGCATTTT CASSILGSLRRPQHF TRBV19 - - TRBJ1-5
TGTGCCAGCAGCCAAGATAGGGTTCGGCCAGCCCAAGAGACCCAGTACTTC CASSQDRVRPAQETQYF TRBV14 - - TRBJ2-5
TGTGCCAGCAGTTTAAGGGGACAGGGAAACATTCAGTACTTC CASSLRGQGNIQYF TRBV27 - TRBD1 TRBJ2-4
TGCGCCAGCAGCCCGCGACAGGGTAATTCACCCCTCCACTTT CASSPRQGNSPLHF TRBV4-1 - TRBD1 TRBJ1-6
TGTGCCAGTAGTATCGGCCTTGAGCTAGCGGATACGCAGTATTTT CASSIGLELADTQYF TRBV19 - - TRBJ2-3
TGTGCCAGCAGTTTAATAGGGGGGAGGGGTTACAATGAGCAGTTCTTC CASSLIGGRGYNEQFF TRBV27 - - TRBJ2-1
TGTGCCAGCAGCACAGGGGGGGCTTCACCCCTCCACTTT CASSTGGASPLHF TRBV9 - TRBD1 TRBJ1-6
TGTGCCAGCGGGGCCCCGGACAGCGGGAATGAAAAACTGTTTTTT CASGAPDSGNEKLFF TRBV2 - - TRBJ1-4
TGCAGTGCTAGCGCTGGGCGAAGGGAGACCCAGTACTTC CSASAGRRETQYF TRBV20-1 - - TRBJ2-5
TGTGCCAGCAGTTCTAAGGTACCCTCTGGAAACACCATATATTTT CASSSKVPSGNTIYF TRBV27 - - TRBJ1-3
TGCGCCAGCAGCCAAGAGGAAGTAGGTATCATGAACACTGAAGCTTTCTTT CASSQEEVGIMNTEAFF TRBV4-3 - - TRBJ1-1
TGTGCCAGCAGCTTAATAGGAGTGGGCACTGAAGCTTTCTTT CASSLIGVGTEAFF TRBV13 - - TRBJ1-1
TGTGCCAGCAGTTACTCGAAAACGGGGGGATTCACAGATACGCAGTATTTT CASSYSKTGGFTDTQYF TRBV6-2/TRBV6-3 - TRBD2 TRBJ2-3
TGTGCCAGCAGCTTTGCCGACAACTATGGCTACACCTTC CASSFADNYGYTF TRBV7-8 - - TRBJ1-2
TGCGCCAGCAGCTTGTATGGAGGCCAACAAGAGACCCAGTACTTC CASSLYGGQQETQYF TRBV5-1 - - TRBJ2-5
TGTGCCAGCCAGGGGGGAGACTACGAGCAGTACTTC CASQGGDYEQYF TRBV12-3/TRBV12-4 - - TRBJ2-7
TGTGCCAGCAGTTTTCTACTCGACAATGAGCAGTTCTTC CASSFLLDNEQFF TRBV27 - - TRBJ2-1
TGTGCCAGCAGTTATACGTCGGTGAACACTGAAGCTTTCTTT CASSYTSVNTEAFF TRBV12-3/TRBV12-4 - - TRBJ1-1
TGTGCCAGCAGTGAAGACAGGGGGTGGACTGAAGCTTTCTTT CASSEDRGWTEAFF TRBV6-1 - TRBD1 TRBJ1-1
TGTGCCGGCGGAAGCTCCTACAATGAGCAGTTCTTC CAGGSSYNEQFF TRBV2 - - TRBJ2-1
TGCAGCGTTAGATACGCGCTGGAAGAGACCCAGTACTTC CSVRYALEETQYF TRBV29-1 - - TRBJ2-5
TGTGCCAGCAGCCCAATACAGGGTGTCTATGGCTACACCTTC CASSPIQGVYGYTF TRBV3-1 - - TRBJ1-2
TGTGCCATCAGATCAGGGGTCACTGAAGCTTTCTTT CAIRSGVTEAFF TRBV28 - - TRBJ1-1
TGTGCCACCAATTCGGGGGAGCTGTTTTTT CATNSGELFF TRBV6-1 once - TRBJ2-2
TGTGCCATCAGTGAGGTAGCGGATCCCCCAGATACGCAGTATTTT CAISEVADPPDTQYF TRBV10-3 - - TRBJ2-3
TGTGCCACCAGCGGTCGGCGGGAAGTCTACAATGAGCAGTTCTTC CATSGRREVYNEQFF TRBV15 - - TRBJ2-1
TGTGCCAGCCGAACAGGTTATAATTCACCCCTCCACTTT CASRTGYNSPLHF TRBV19 - - TRBJ1-6
TGTGCCAGCAGCTTCGGGACAGCGGAAGCTTTCTTT CASSFGTAEAFF TRBV5-6 - TRBD1 TRBJ1-1
TGTGCCAGCAGCCCTAGGACAGGGCGCACAGATACGCAGTATTTT CASSPRTGRTDTQYF TRBV7-9 - TRBD1 TRBJ2-3